This TCR beta chain was sequenced in a study of cytomegalovirus exposure and HLA in healthy donors. PCR amplification relied on 60 Vbeta primers (plus 13 Jbeta primers). The repertoire was sequenced with immunoSEQ multiplex PCR; TCRdb's copy has only in-frame clones and lacks some. The sample consists of some 130,000 clones, around four fifths of them appearing once. Points on this clone: Its antigen is unidentified.

Per germline, CDR1 LNHNV and CDR2 YYDKDF (reference sequence). CDR3 size: 15 residues. Trimming stripped 1 base from V and 0 bases from J, with 10 bases between. General study findings and limits: Available immune exposure information covered CMV serostatus only. Later genetic work tied a missense DCLRE1C variant to beta-chain V and J trimming. Earlier analysis yielded a pattern in which most TCR beta V segments were productive about 90% or about 30% of the time.

Sequenced input: PBMCs. The receptor's source is a boy between 2 and 10 years old in good health and CMV-seronegative. The J gene is TRBJ2-7, the V gene TRBV15; D not resolved. CDR3 DNA: TGTGCCACCAGCAGAGGCAGGCCAAGCTCCTACGAGCAGTACTTC. Its translation is CATSRGRPSSYEQYF.